The text below deals with one T cell receptor (beta chain). Its matching antigen is unknown. There are 13 residues in the CDR3. Trimming shortened V by 3 bases and J by 1 base, and 7 bases separated the two germline ends. The germline gives CDR1 SGHRS, CDR2 YFSETQ. The data were obtained in a study of identical twins. Notes on the study in general: Donors were not followed over many years; analysis was cross-sectional. Analyses of zero insertions could, in part, be confounded by invariant MAIT and iNKT cells. Memory repertoires showed no such pattern, whereas abundant cord blood beta clonotypes carried fewer insertions.

TCRdb called the 5' RACE reads again in MiXCR, with one record for every CDR3 protein. In the table there are about 920,000 distinct CDR3 sequences, 9% to 15% of which are singletons. This sample was shared with a second study, whose subject was yellow fever vaccine responses in identical twins. That report adds: It has been reported that, in twins, the vaccine T cell response seemed partly convergent and partly personalized.

Sample: PBMCs. The sequence was obtained from a woman under 30 in good health. The rearrangement links TRBV5-1 to TRBJ1-1; D unclear. Here the CDR3 reads CASSWAENTEAFF. The CDR3 DNA follows: TGCGCCAGCAGCTGGGCTGAGAACACTGAAGCTTTCTTT.